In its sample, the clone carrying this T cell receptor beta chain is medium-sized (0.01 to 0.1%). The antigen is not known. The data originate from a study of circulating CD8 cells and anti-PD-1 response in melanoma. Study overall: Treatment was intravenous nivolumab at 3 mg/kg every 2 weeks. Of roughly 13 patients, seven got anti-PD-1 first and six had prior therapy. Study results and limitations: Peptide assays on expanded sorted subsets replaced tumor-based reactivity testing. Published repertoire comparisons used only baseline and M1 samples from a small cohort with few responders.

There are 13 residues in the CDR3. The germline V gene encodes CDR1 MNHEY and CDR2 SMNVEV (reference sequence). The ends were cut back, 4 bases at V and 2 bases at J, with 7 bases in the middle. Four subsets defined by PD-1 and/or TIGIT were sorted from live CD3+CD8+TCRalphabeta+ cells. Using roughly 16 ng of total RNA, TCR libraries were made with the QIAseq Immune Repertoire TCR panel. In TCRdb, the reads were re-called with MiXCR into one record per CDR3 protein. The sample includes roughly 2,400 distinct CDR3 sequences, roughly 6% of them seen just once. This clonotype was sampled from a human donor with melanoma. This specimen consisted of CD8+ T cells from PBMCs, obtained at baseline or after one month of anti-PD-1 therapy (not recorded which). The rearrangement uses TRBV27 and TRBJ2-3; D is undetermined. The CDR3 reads CASSSSITDTQYF. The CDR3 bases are TGTGCCAGCAGTTCTAGTATCACAGATACGCAGTATTTT.